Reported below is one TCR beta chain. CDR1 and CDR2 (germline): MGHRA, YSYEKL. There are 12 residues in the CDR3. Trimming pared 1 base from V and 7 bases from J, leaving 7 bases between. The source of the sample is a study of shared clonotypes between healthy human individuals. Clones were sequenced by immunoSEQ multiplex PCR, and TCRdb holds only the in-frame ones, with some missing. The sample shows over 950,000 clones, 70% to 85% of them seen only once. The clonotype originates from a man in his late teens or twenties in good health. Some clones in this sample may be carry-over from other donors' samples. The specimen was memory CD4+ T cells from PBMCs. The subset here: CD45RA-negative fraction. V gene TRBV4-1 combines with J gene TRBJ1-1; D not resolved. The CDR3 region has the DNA TGCGCCAGCAGCCAAGCTTGGGGTGAAGCTTTCTTT. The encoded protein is CASSQAWGEAFF.